This T cell receptor (beta chain) is drawn from a study of OX40 agonist ivuxolimab in advanced cancers. General study points: CD4+ and CD8+ T cells in blood underwent clonal expansion by week 6 at 0.1 to 3.0 mg/kg. There were, on average, more expanded clones in CD8+ T cells than in CD4+.

Per the germline V gene, CDR1 is SNHLY and CDR2 is FYNNEI. V was cut by 7 bases and J by 4 bases, with 11 bases left in between. The CDR3 consists of 14 residues. Data came from immunoSEQ multiplex PCR; TCRdb stores just in-frame clones and leaves some out. The profile shows about 62,000 clones, approximately 86% of them singletons. For this clone: Its antigen is unknown.

This TCR came from an adult with an advanced solid tumor such as melanoma, head and neck, liver or kidney cancer. This chain connects TRBV2 to TRBJ1-6; the D is unclear. The source material was CD4+ or CD8+ T cells sorted from blood, sampled in a trial of the OX40 agonist ivuxolimab. For the CDR3, the DNA is TGTGCCAGCACCCAGACACCTTATAATTCACCCCTCCACTTT. Translating gives CASTQTPYNSPLHF.